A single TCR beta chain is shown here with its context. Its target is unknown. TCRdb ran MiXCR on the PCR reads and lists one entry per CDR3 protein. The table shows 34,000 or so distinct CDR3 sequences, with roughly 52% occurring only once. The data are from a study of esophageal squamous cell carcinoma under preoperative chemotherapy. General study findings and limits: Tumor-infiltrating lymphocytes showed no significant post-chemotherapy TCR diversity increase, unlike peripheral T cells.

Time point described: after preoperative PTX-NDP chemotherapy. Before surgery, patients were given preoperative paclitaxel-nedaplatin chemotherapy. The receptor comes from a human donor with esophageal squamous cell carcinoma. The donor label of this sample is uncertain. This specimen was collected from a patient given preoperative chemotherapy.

CDR3 sequence (DNA): TGTGCCAGCAGGTCGGGGGGAGCCAAAGACACGCAGTATTTT. Protein sequence: CASRSGGAKDTQYF. The V gene is TRBV7-6, the J gene TRBJ2-3; 7 bases are shared with TRBD2. After removal of 6 bases from V and 9 bases from J, the junction contained 12 bases not matched to a gene. This CDR3 contains 14 residues. The germline V gene encodes CDR1 SGHVS and CDR2 FNYEAQ.